This T cell receptor beta chain was recovered during a study of T cell responses to AZD1222 COVID-19 vaccine. The length of the CDR3 is 16 residues. Germline CDR1 and CDR2: LGHDT and YNNKEL (reference sequence). V was pared by 10 bases and J by 1 base, with 12 bases of the junction left unmatched. The assay was immunoSEQ multiplex PCR, and TCRdb's table has in-frame clones only and misses some. The sample consists of fewer than 150,000 clones, roughly 88% of them appearing once. This clonotype originated in an adult who received the AZD1222 COVID-19 vaccine. The V and J genes are TRBV3-1 (or the pseudogene TRBV3-2) and TRBJ1-2; 10 bases map to TRBD1. This specimen was peripheral blood, taken 28 days after the second AZD1222 dose. The CDR3 reads CATEGRDRGFNYGYTF. CDR3 sequence (DNA): TGTGCCACAGAAGGGCGGGACAGGGGATTTAACTATGGCTACACCTTC.